Listed below are T cell receptor beta chains from one sample, sequenced in a study of human T cells and chemical hapten exposure. TCRdb analysed the RACE reads with MiXCR anew, one entry per CDR3 protein. Of under 200,000 distinct CDR3 sequences listed, about 30% are singletons. Sample: whole blood, taken in connection with sensitization to the hapten diphenylcyclopropenone (DPC). The receptor source for this set is a woman under 30 with alopecia areata. Some clones in this sample may be carry-over from other donors' samples. The CDR3 runs from the conserved cysteine through the conserved F or W. The D gene is left open where the match is weak. Not every row has a clone size; where given, it reads once, few, many or a size class.

d_call j_call clone_size v_call cdr3_aa cdr3_nt
TRBD1 TRBJ2-3 - TRBV11-3 CASGDSYTQYF TGTGCCAGCGGGGACAGCTATACGCAGTATTTT
- TRBJ1-6 - TRBV27 CASSRTPQSSYNSPLHF TGTGCCAGCAGCCGTACCCCCCAAAGCTCCTATAATTCACCCCTCCACTTT
- TRBJ1-1 - TRBV4-1 CASSQEPGAYTEAFF TGCGCCAGCAGCCAAGAGCCTGGGGCCTACACTGAAGCTTTCTTT
TRBD2 TRBJ2-7 - TRBV6-5 CASSYLAGATAYEQYF TGTGCCAGCAGTTACCTAGCGGGGGCTACCGCCTACGAGCAGTACTTC
- TRBJ1-1 - TRBV4-1 CASSPEPNTEAFF TGCGCCAGCAGCCCCGAACCGAACACTGAAGCTTTCTTT
- TRBJ1-6 - TRBV7-9 CASSSLVQNNSPLHF TGTGCCAGCAGCTCATTGGTGCAGAATAATTCACCCCTCCACTTT
- TRBJ2-7 - TRBV10-2 CASSEFLQGYEQYF TGCGCCAGCAGTGAGTTTTTACAGGGCTACGAGCAGTACTTC
- TRBJ2-5 few TRBV20-1 CSAIPSVGETQYF TGCAGTGCTATTCCTAGCGTAGGAGAGACCCAGTACTTC
- TRBJ1-3 - TRBV6-6 CASSYASSGNTIYF TGTGCCAGCAGTTACGCCAGCTCTGGAAACACCATATATTTT
TRBD2 TRBJ2-4 - TRBV4-3 CASSQDLAGAAPTGNIQYF TGCGCCAGCAGCCAAGATCTGGCGGGAGCGGCCCCGACGGGTAACATTCAGTACTTC
- TRBJ1-2 - TRBV4-1 CASSFGQLPNYGYTF TGCGCCAGCAGCTTCGGACAGCTCCCTAACTATGGCTACACCTTC
- TRBJ2-3 few TRBV11-2 CASSLARGPLLSTDTQYF TGTGCCAGCAGCTTAGCTAGGGGACCACTACTGAGCACAGATACGCAGTATTTT
- TRBJ2-6 many TRBV27 CASTVLGAGANVLTF TGTGCCAGCACCGTGCTGGGGGCCGGGGCCAACGTCCTGACTTTC
- TRBJ1-1 few TRBV20-1 CSVSASNTEAFF TGCAGTGTCAGTGCCTCCAACACTGAAGCTTTCTTT
TRBD1 TRBJ1-1 many TRBV29-1 CSVGTGGRAFF TGCAGCGTTGGGACAGGGGGTCGAGCTTTCTTT
- TRBJ2-2 few TRBV4-1 CASSHPRNTGELFF TGCGCCAGCAGCCACCCCCGGAACACCGGGGAGCTGTTTTTT
- TRBJ2-3 - TRBV7-9 CASSPVGAYTDTQYF TGTGCCAGCAGCCCCGTCGGTGCTTACACAGATACGCAGTATTTT
TRBD2 TRBJ2-2 - TRBV6-2/TRBV6-3 CASKDEREAGELFF TGTGCCAGCAAGGACGAACGGGAGGCCGGGGAGCTGTTTTTT
- TRBJ2-6 few TRBV7-9 CASSPTGRGANVLTF TGTGCCAGCAGCCCCACAGGAAGGGGGGCCAACGTCCTGACTTTC
TRBD1 TRBJ1-1 few TRBV29-1 CSVVQGAEAFF TGCAGCGTTGTACAGGGGGCAGAAGCTTTCTTT
- TRBJ2-2 few TRBV4-3 CASSQDTADTGELFF TGCGCCAGCAGCCAAGATACAGCTGACACCGGGGAGCTGTTTTTT
- TRBJ1-5 - TRBV24-1 CATSDWTGHQPQHF TGTGCCACCAGTGATTGGACTGGGCATCAGCCCCAGCATTTT
- TRBJ1-1 few TRBV5-1 CASSTTENTEAFF TGCGCCAGCAGTACCACAGAGAACACTGAAGCTTTCTTT
TRBD1 TRBJ1-2 - TRBV6-2/TRBV6-3 CASSQQGDYGYTF TGTGCCAGCAGTCAACAGGGGGACTATGGCTACACCTTC
- TRBJ1-4 many TRBV29-1 CSVDRGSGEKLFF TGCAGCGTTGATCGGGGATCGGGCGAAAAACTGTTTTTT
- TRBJ2-3 - TRBV4-3 CASSQSGHRTDTQYF TGCGCCAGCAGCCAATCGGGACATCGCACAGATACGCAGTATTTT
TRBD2 TRBJ2-1 - TRBV6-4 CASSVAQGTSGYNEQFF TGTGCCAGCAGTGTAGCCCAAGGGACTAGCGGATACAATGAGCAGTTCTTC
- TRBJ1-6 - TRBV15 CATSRHNSPLHF TGTGCCACCAGCAGGCATAATTCACCCCTCCACTTT
TRBD2 TRBJ2-7 - TRBV9 CASSPRGSGYYEQYF TGTGCCAGCAGCCCCCGGGGTAGCGGGTACTACGAGCAGTACTTC
- TRBJ2-1 few TRBV4-3 CASSRAVSVPPNEQFF TGCGCCAGCAGCCGCGCCGTATCTGTCCCTCCGAATGAGCAGTTCTTC
TRBD1 TRBJ2-7 - TRBV18 CASSPPDRASYEQYF TGTGCCAGCTCACCACCGGACAGGGCCTCCTACGAGCAGTACTTC
TRBD1 TRBJ1-1 - TRBV20-1 CSASGQGGLTTEAFF TGCAGTGCTAGCGGACAGGGGGGACTAACCACTGAAGCTTTCTTT
- TRBJ2-7 - TRBV3-1 CASSSRTAITEQYF TGTGCCAGCAGCTCCCGGACAGCAATCACCGAGCAGTACTTC
TRBD1 TRBJ1-4 - TRBV3-1 CASSYIPGQSNEKLFF TGTGCCAGCAGTTATATACCGGGACAGTCTAATGAAAAACTGTTTTTT
TRBD1 TRBJ1-5 - TRBV20-1 CSAERTGAENQPQHF TGCAGTGCTGAGCGGACAGGTGCTGAGAATCAGCCCCAGCATTTT
- TRBJ1-3 few TRBV6-6 CASSGTTSQDRNTIYF TGTGCCAGCAGTGGCACTACCTCCCAGGATAGGAACACCATATATTTT
- TRBJ1-3 few TRBV29-1 CSVADGQPPYTIYF TGCAGCGTTGCCGATGGACAGCCGCCATACACCATATATTTT
- TRBJ1-5 - TRBV20-1 CSARATLSNQPQHF TGCAGTGCTAGAGCTACACTGAGCAATCAGCCCCAGCATTTT
TRBD2 TRBJ2-1 many TRBV27 CASRPGREGYNEQFF TGTGCCAGCAGACCGGGGCGGGAGGGGTACAATGAGCAGTTCTTC
- TRBJ1-5 - TRBV11-2 CASSSDGGRGDQPQHF TGTGCCAGCAGCTCCGACGGGGGGCGAGGCGATCAGCCCCAGCATTTT
- TRBJ1-5 - TRBV3-1 CASSQGPGPQHF TGTGCCAGCAGCCAAGGGCCGGGGCCCCAGCATTTT
- TRBJ2-7 - TRBV29-1 CNVAGSREQYF TGCAACGTTGCAGGGTCGAGGGAGCAGTACTTC
- TRBJ1-2 - TRBV6-5 CASSYADTLYGYTF TGTGCCAGCAGTTACGCTGACACACTTTATGGCTACACCTTC
TRBD1 TRBJ1-2 - TRBV4-1 CPSSPIGTGYGYTF TGCCCCAGCAGCCCGATAGGGACAGGGTATGGCTACACCTTC
- TRBJ2-1 - TRBV9 CASSSLAGSGYNEQFF TGTGCCAGCAGCTCCCTCGCGGGGTCGGGCTACAATGAGCAGTTCTTC
- TRBJ2-1 - TRBV7-9 CASSPRGLSPLEQFF TGTGCCAGCAGCCCCCGAGGACTTAGCCCACTGGAGCAGTTCTTC
- TRBJ2-1 many TRBV20-1 CSARGPHEQFF TGCAGTGCCAGGGGACCCCATGAGCAGTTCTTC
TRBD2 TRBJ2-3 - TRBV5-1 CASRTSGESDTQYF TGCGCCAGCAGGACTAGCGGGGAGTCCGATACGCAGTATTTT
- TRBJ2-5 - TRBV29-1 CSVGQKQETQYF TGCAGCGTTGGACAGAAACAAGAGACCCAGTACTTC
- TRBJ1-6 - TRBV6-5 CANTPGRANNSPLHF TGTGCCAACACTCCTGGCAGGGCGAATAATTCACCCCTCCACTTT
- TRBJ1-1 once TRBV20-1 CSARPQSLEAFF TGCAGTGCTAGGCCGCAATCCTTAGAAGCTTTCTTT